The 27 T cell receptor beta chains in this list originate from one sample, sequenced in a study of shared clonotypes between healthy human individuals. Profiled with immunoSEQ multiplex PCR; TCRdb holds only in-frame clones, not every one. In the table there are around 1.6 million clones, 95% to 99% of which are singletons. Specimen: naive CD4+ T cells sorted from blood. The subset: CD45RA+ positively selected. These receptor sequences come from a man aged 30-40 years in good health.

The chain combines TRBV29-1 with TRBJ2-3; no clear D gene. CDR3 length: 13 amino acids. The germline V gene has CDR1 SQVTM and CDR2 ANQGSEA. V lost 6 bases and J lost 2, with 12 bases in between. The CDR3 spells CSVTPFYTDTQYF. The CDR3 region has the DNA TGCAGCGTGACGCCCTTTTACACAGATACGCAGTATTTT.

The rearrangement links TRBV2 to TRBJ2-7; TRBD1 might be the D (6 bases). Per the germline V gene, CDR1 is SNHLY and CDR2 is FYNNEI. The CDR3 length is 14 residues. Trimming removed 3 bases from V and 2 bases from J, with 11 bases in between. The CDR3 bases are TGTGCCAGCAGTGACCAGACAGGAGCCTACGAGCAGTACTTC. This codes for CASSDQTGAYEQYF. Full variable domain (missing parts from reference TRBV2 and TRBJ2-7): EPEVTQTPSHQVTQMGQEVILRCVPISNHLYFYWYRQILGQKVEFLVSFYNNEISEKSEIFDDQFSVERPDGSNFTLKIRSTKLEDSAMYFCASSDQTGAYEQYFGPGTRLTVT.

DNA of the CDR3: TGTGCCAGCAGCTGGGGACTGCAAGAGACCCAGTACTTC. Translating gives CASSWGLQETQYF. The chain employs TRBV5-4 and TRBJ2-5; tentatively, D is TRBD2 (6 bases). CDR1 and CDR2 (germline): SGHNT, YYREEE (reference sequence). The ends were cut back, 3 bases at V and 2 bases at J, with 8 bases in the middle. This CDR3 has 13 residues.

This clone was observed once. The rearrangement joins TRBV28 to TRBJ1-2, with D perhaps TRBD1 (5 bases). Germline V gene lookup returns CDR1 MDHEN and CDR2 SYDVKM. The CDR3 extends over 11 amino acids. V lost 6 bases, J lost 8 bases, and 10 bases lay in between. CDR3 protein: CASSDRRGYTF. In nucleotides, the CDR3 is TGTGCCAGCAGCGACAGAAGAGGCTACACCTTC.

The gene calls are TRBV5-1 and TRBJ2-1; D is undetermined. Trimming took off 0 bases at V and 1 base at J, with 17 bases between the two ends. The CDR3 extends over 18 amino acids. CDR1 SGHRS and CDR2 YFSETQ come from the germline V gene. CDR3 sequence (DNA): TGCGCCAGCAGCTTGGTTCTTATTGGGATTCTTTCCTACAATGAGCAGTTCTTC. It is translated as CASSLVLIGILSYNEQFF.

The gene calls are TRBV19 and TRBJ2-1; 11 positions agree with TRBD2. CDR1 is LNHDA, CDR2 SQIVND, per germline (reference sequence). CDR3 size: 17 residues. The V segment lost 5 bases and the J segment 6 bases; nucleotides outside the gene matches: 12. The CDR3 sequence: CASSPLAGGGLGNEQFF. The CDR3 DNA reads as TGTGCCAGTAGTCCCTTAGCGGGAGGGGGGTTGGGCAATGAGCAGTTCTTC. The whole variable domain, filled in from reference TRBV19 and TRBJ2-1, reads DGGITQSPKYLFRKEGQNVTLSCEQNLNHDAMYWYRQDPGQGLRLIYYSQIVNDFQKGDIAEGYSVSREKKESFPLTVTSAQKNPTAFYLCASSPLAGGGLGNEQFFGPGTRLTVL.

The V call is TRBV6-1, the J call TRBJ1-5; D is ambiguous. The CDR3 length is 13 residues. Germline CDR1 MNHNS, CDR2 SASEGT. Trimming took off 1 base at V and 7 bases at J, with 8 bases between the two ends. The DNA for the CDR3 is TGTGCCAGCAGTGAAGTCGGACGGCAGCCCCAGCATTTT. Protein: CASSEVGRQPQHF.

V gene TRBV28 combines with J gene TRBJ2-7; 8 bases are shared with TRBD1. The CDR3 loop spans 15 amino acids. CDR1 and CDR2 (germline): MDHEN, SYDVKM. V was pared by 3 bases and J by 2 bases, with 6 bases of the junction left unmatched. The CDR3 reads CASSFVDRDAYEQYF. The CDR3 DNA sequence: TGTGCCAGCAGTTTCGTGGACAGGGATGCCTACGAGCAGTACTTC. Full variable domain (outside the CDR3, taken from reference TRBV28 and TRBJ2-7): DVKVTQSSRYLVKRTGEKVFLECVQDMDHENMFWYRQDPGLGLRLIYFSYDVKMKEKGDIPEGYSVSREKKERFSLILESASTNQTSMYLCASSFVDRDAYEQYFGPGTRLTVT.

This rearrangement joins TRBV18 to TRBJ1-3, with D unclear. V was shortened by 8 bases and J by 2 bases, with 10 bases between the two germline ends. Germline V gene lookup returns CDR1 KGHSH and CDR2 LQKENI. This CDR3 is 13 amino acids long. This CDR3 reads CASRQSPGNTIYF. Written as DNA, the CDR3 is TGTGCCAGCCGTCAAAGCCCTGGAAACACCATATATTTT.

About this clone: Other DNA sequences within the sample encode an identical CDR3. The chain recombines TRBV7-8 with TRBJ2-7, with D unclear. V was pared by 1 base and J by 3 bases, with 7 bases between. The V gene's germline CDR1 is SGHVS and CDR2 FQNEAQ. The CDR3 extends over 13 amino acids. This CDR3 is CASSLVSVYEQYF. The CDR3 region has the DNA TGTGCCAGCAGCTTAGTTTCTGTCTACGAGCAGTACTTC.

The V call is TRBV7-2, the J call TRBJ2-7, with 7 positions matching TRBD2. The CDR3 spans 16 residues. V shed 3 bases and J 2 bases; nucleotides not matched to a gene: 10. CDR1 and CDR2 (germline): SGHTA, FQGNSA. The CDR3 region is CASSFQISGTPYEQYF. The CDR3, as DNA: TGTGCCAGCAGCTTCCAGATAAGCGGGACCCCCTACGAGCAGTACTTC.

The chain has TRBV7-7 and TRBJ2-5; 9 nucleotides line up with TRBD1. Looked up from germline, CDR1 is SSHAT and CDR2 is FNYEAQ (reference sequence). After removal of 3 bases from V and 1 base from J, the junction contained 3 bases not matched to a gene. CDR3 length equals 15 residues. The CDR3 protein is CASSFAQGAQETQYF. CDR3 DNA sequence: TGTGCCAGCAGCTTCGCACAGGGGGCCCAAGAGACCCAGTACTTC.

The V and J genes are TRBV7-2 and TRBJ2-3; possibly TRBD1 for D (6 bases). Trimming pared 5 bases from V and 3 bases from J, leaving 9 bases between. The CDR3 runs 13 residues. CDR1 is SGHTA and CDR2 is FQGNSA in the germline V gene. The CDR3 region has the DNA TGTGCCAGCAGCCCCGGACAGACAGATACGCAGTATTTT. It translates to CASSPGQTDTQYF.

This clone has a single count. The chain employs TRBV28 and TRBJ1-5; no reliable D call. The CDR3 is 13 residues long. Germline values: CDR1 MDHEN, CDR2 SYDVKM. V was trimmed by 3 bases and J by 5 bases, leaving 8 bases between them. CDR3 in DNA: TGTGCCAGCAGTTTCAATTCTTATCAGCCCCAGCATTTT. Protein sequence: CASSFNSYQPQHF.

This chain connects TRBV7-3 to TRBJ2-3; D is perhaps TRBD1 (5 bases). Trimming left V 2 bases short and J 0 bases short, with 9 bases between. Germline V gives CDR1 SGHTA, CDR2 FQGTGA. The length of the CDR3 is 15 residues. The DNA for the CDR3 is TGTGCCAGCAGCTTAGACAGAACTAGCACAGATACGCAGTATTTT. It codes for CASSLDRTSTDTQYF.

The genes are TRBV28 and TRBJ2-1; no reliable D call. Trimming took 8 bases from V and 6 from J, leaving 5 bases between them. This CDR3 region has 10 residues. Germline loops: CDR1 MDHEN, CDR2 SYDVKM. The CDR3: CASVGNEQFF. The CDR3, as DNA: TGTGCCAGCGTCGGCAATGAGCAGTTCTTC.

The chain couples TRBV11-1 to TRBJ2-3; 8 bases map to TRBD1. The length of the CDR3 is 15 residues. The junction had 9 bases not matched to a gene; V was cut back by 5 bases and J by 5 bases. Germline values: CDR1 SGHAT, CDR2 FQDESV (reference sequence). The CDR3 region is CASSPGQGSVDTQYF. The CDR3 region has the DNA TGTGCCAGCAGCCCCGGACAGGGATCGGTAGATACGCAGTATTTT.

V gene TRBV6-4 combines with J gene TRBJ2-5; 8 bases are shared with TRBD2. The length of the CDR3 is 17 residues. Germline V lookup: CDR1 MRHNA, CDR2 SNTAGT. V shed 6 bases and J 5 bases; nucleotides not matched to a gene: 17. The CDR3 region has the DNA TGTGCCAGCAGGGCCGCGAAAAAAGGGACTAGTCAGGAGACCCAGTACTTC. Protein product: CASRAAKKGTSQETQYF.

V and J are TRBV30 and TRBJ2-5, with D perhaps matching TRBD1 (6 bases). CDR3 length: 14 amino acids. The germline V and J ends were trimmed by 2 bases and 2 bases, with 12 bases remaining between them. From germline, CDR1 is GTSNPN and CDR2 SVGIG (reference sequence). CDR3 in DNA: TGTGCCTGGAGTCAGGGGATTAAACAAGAGACCCAGTACTTC. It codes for CAWSQGIKQETQYF. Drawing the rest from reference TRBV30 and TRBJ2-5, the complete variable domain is SQTIHQWPATLVQPVGSPLSLECTVEGTSNPNLYWYRQAAGRGLQLLFYSVGIGQISSEVPQNLSASRPQDRQFILSSKKLLLSDSGFYLCAWSQGIKQETQYFGPGTRLLVL.

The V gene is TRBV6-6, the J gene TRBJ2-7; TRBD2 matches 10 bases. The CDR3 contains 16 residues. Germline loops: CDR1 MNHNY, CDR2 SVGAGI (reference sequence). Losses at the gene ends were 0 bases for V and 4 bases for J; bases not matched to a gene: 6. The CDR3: CASSYSAGGTQYEQYF. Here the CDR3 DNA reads TGTGCCAGCAGTTACTCAGCGGGGGGGACTCAATACGAGCAGTACTTC.

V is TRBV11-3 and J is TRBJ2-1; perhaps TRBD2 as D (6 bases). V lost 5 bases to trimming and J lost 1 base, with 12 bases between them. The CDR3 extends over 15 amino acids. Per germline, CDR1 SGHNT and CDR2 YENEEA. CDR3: CASSAPEGSYNEQFF. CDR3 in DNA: TGTGCCAGCAGCGCCCCGGAGGGGTCCTACAATGAGCAGTTCTTC. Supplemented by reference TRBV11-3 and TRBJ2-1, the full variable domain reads EAGVVQSPRYKIIEKKQPVAFWCNPISGHNTLYWYLQNLGQGPELLIRYENEEAVDDSQLPKDRFSAERLKGVDSTLKIQPAELGDSAVYLCASSAPEGSYNEQFFGPGTRLTVL.

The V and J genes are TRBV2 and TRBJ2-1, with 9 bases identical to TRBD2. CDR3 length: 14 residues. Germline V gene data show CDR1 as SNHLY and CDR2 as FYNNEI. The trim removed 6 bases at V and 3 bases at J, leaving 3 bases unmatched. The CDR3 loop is CASRSSGVYNEQFF. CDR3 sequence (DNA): TGTGCCAGCAGATCTAGCGGGGTCTACAATGAGCAGTTCTTC.

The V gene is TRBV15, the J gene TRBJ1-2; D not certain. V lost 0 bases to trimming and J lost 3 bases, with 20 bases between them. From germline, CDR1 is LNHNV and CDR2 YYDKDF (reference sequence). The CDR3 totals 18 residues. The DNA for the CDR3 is TGTGCCACCAGCAGAGATCTACGGCCACTTACCGGGGACTATGGCTACACCTTC. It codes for CATSRDLRPLTGDYGYTF.

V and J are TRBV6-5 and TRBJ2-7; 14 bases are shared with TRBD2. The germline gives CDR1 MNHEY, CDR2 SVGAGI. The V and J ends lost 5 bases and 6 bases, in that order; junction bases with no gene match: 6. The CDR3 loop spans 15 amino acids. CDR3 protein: CASSTPGLAGGEQYF. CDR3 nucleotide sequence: TGTGCCAGCAGTACCCCCGGACTAGCGGGAGGCGAGCAGTACTTC.

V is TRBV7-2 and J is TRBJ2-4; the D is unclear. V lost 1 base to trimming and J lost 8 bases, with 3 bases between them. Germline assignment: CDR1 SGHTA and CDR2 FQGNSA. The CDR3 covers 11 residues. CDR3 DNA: TGTGCCAGCAGCTTAGAGGACATTCAGTACTTC. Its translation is CASSLEDIQYF.

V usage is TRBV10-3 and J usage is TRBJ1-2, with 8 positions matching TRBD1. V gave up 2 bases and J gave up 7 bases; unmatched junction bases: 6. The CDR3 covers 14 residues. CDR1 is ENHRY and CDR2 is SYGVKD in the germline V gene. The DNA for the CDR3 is TGTGCCATCAGTGAGGACAGGGGTGCGCGTGGCTACACCTTC. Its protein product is CAISEDRGARGYTF.

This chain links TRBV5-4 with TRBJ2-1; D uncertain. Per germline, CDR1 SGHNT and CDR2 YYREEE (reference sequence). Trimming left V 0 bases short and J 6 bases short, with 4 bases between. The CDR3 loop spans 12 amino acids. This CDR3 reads CASSLAPNEQFF. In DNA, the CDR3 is TGTGCCAGCAGCTTGGCCCCCAATGAGCAGTTCTTC.